Presented here are 24 T cell receptor beta chains from one specimen sequenced in a study of CD8 T cells in ankylosing spondylitis. These receptors are not linked to any known antigen. Whole-study findings and limits: There was a TCR beta motif, made of several highly homologous variants, that appeared characteristic of ankylosing spondylitis blood.

TCRdb itself ran the 5' RACE reads through MiXCR, one entry per CDR3 protein. The sample shows some 840,000 distinct CDR3 sequences, approximately 12% of them seen only once. The sample consisted of blood, either unsorted or a sorted T cell fraction (not recorded which). All receptors derive from a male donor with ankylosing spondylitis.

This clonotype occurred a few times. The chain links TRBV20-1 to TRBJ2-1; 7 positions match TRBD1. The V segment lost 6 bases and the J segment 10 bases; nucleotides outside the gene matches: 3. CDR3 length: 10 residues. CDR1 DFQATT and CDR2 SNEGSKA come from the germline V gene (reference sequence). Here the CDR3 DNA reads TGCAGTGCACAGGACAGGGAGCAGTTCTTC. Translating gives CSAQDREQFF.

The V and J genes are TRBV7-2 and TRBJ1-1; no definite D call. Trimming stripped 1 base from V and 8 bases from J, with 11 bases between. The germline V gene has CDR1 SGHTA and CDR2 FQGNSA. This CDR3 has 13 residues. The CDR3: CASSLEQSLEAFF. Written as DNA, the CDR3 is TGTGCCAGCAGCTTAGAACAGTCCCTAGAAGCTTTCTTT.

The rearrangement joins TRBV5-1 to TRBJ1-1; possibly TRBD1 for D (5 bases). V lost 1 base to trimming and J lost 5 bases, with 15 bases between them. Germline assignment: CDR1 SGHRS and CDR2 YFSETQ. The CDR3 loop spans 15 amino acids. The CDR3 region is CASSLRAGTGTEAFF. The CDR3 nucleotides are TGCGCCAGCAGCTTGAGAGCTGGGACTGGGACTGAAGCTTTCTTT.

The chain combines TRBV11-3 with TRBJ1-1; D unresolved. Trimming removed 6 bases at V and 2 bases at J, with 10 bases between. Germline loops: CDR1 SGHNT, CDR2 YENEEA. The CDR3 is made up of 13 amino acids. CDR3 bases: TGTGCCAGCAGTATCTCGGGCAACACTGAAGCTTTCTTT. Translation: CASSISGNTEAFF.

CDR3 region: CASSSSTGGINEQYF. In nucleotides, the CDR3 is TGTGCCAGCAGCTCTTCGACAGGAGGAATCAACGAGCAGTACTTC. This chain connects TRBV9 to TRBJ2-7; possibly TRBD1 for D (6 bases). This CDR3 region has 15 residues. The ends were cut back, 4 bases at V and 5 bases at J, with 19 bases in the middle. CDR1 SGDLS and CDR2 YYNGEE come from the germline V gene. The full variable domain, its missing parts supplied by reference TRBV9 and TRBJ2-7, is DSGVTQTPKHLITATGQRVTLRCSPRSGDLSVYWYQQSLDQGLQFLIQYYNGEERAKGNILERFSAQQFPDLHSELNLSSLELGDSALYFCASSSSTGGINEQYFGPGTRLTVT.

This clonotype was seen a handful of times. This rearrangement joins TRBV7-9 to TRBJ1-4; D not resolved. CDR3 length: 13 amino acids. Looked up from germline, CDR1 is SEHNR and CDR2 is FQNEAQ (reference sequence). The ends were cut back, 8 bases at V and 3 bases at J, with 10 bases in the middle. In DNA, the CDR3 is TGTGCCAGCGACACGGGGTCTAATGAAAAACTGTTTTTT. It yields the protein CASDTGSNEKLFF. The variable domain in full, completed from reference TRBV7-9 and TRBJ1-4, reads DTGVSQNPRHKITKRGQNVTFRCDPISEHNRLYWYRQTLGQGPEFLTYFQNEAQLEKSRLLSDRFSAERPKGSFSTLEIQRTEQGDSAMYLCASDTGSNEKLFFGSGTQLSVL.

This chain links TRBV7-3 with TRBJ2-2; D is undetermined. CDR3 length: 14 residues. V dropped 5 bases and J dropped 4 bases, with 11 bases sitting between them. Germline values: CDR1 SGHTA, CDR2 FQGTGA. CDR3 sequence reads: CASSPARGTGELFF. The CDR3, as DNA: TGTGCCAGCAGCCCTGCCCGCGGCACCGGGGAGCTGTTTTTT.

The J gene is TRBJ2-3, the V gene TRBV7-3; the D call may be TRBD1 or TRBD2 (5 bases each). Germline values: CDR1 SGHTA, CDR2 FQGTGA. Trimming cost V 5 bases and J 2 bases, with 14 bases left between them. The CDR3 extends over 15 amino acids. The CDR3 spells CASSPVGRNTDTQYF. In DNA form, the CDR3 reads TGTGCCAGCAGCCCGGTGGGACGGAACACAGATACGCAGTATTTT.

This clonotype was seen ten or more times. The rearrangement uses TRBV18 and TRBJ2-3; no clear D gene. The V end was cut by 3 bases, the J end by 1 base, with 8 bases between. The germline gives CDR1 KGHSH, CDR2 LQKENI. The CDR3 spans 14 residues. CDR3 amino acids: CASSPSTGTDTQYF. DNA of the CDR3: TGTGCCAGCTCACCTTCAACCGGCACAGATACGCAGTATTTT.

The sample holds many counts of this clonotype. V and J are TRBV20-1 and TRBJ2-1; no firm D call. The ends were cut back, 3 bases at V and 2 bases at J, with 17 bases in the middle. CDR3 length equals 16 residues. CDR1 and CDR2 from the germline V gene are DFQATT and SNEGSKA (reference sequence). The CDR3: CSARSLDAGTYNEQFF. The CDR3 coding sequence is TGCAGTGCTAGGAGTCTTGACGCTGGCACCTACAATGAGCAGTTCTTC.

This clonotype was counted between two and nine times. The V call is TRBV20-1, the J call TRBJ2-7; 7 nucleotides line up with TRBD2. Trimming took 6 bases from V and 1 from J; bases not matched to a gene: 6. Germline assignment: CDR1 DFQATT and CDR2 SNEGSKA (reference sequence). The CDR3 contains 13 residues. The CDR3 is CSAWEGKSYEQYF. CDR3 DNA: TGCAGTGCCTGGGAGGGGAAATCCTACGAGCAGTACTTC.

The CDR3 coding sequence is TGCAGTGCTAGCCAGGGACATCTGAACACTGAAGCTTTCTTT. This sequence encodes CSASQGHLNTEAFF. This sequence joins TRBV20-1 and TRBJ1-1; a possible D gene is TRBD1 (6 bases). The V gene lost 3 bases and the J gene lost 0 bases, with 11 bases spanning the gap. The CDR3 extends over 14 amino acids. Germline V CDR1 and CDR2: DFQATT, SNEGSKA (reference sequence).

This chain connects TRBV20-1 to TRBJ2-1; 8 bases agree with TRBD2. The ends lost 2 bases at V and 10 bases at J; junction bases unmatched: 13. Per germline, CDR1 DFQATT and CDR2 SNEGSKA (reference sequence). This CDR3 has 15 amino acids. CDR3 sequence (DNA): TGCAGTGCTAGATCGGTACGGGAGGGCGCTTGGGAGCAGTTCTTC. Protein: CSARSVREGAWEQFF.

This chain links TRBV29-1 with TRBJ2-3; D call uncertain. The length of the CDR3 is 14 residues. V dropped 3 bases and J dropped 0 bases, with 10 bases sitting between them. Per germline, CDR1 SQVTM and CDR2 ANQGSEA. The CDR3 is CSVDAGLSTDTQYF. CDR3 nucleotide sequence: TGCAGCGTTGACGCCGGGCTTAGCACAGATACGCAGTATTTT.

This clonotype appeared a few times. The chain combines TRBV4-2 with TRBJ2-7, with 11 positions matching TRBD2. V shed 1 base and J 3 bases; nucleotides not matched to a gene: 5. The CDR3 covers 16 residues. Germline V CDR1 and CDR2: LGHNA, YNFKEQ. The CDR3 loop reads CASSQAVTSGVYEQYF. The CDR3 nucleotides read TGTGCCAGCAGCCAAGCGGTGACTAGCGGGGTCTACGAGCAGTACTTC.

The chain is built from TRBV6-6 and TRBJ1-1; maybe TRBD1 (5 bases). CDR1 MNHNY and CDR2 SVGAGI come from the germline V gene (reference sequence). The CDR3 extends over 13 amino acids. Trimming pared 7 bases from V and 4 bases from J, leaving 13 bases between. The CDR3 here is CASMGGLGTEAFF. In nucleotides, the CDR3 is TGTGCCAGCATGGGGGGATTGGGCACTGAAGCTTTCTTT.

This clonotype was observed a few times. The CDR3, as DNA: TGTGCCAGCAGGCCCCCTTGGGATACGCAGTATTTT. This codes for CASRPPWDTQYF. This sequence joins TRBV6-2 or TRBV6-3 and TRBJ2-3; D ambiguous. The CDR3 loop spans 12 amino acids. Germline-derived CDR1 and CDR2 are MNHEY and SVGEGT. Deletions cut 6 bases from V and 6 bases from J, with 10 bases between.

This clonotype was counted ten times or more. The genes are TRBV10-3 and TRBJ1-1, with TRBD1 matching over 10 bases. J lost 5 bases, V lost 10 bases, and 13 bases had no gene match. The CDR3 has 15 amino acids. Germline V gene data show CDR1 as ENHRY and CDR2 as SYGVKD. The CDR3 region is CATRDRGLVGTEAFF. CDR3 sequence (DNA): TGTGCCACCCGGGACAGGGGCCTAGTGGGTACTGAAGCTTTCTTT.

This clonotype was seen at least ten times. The DNA of the CDR3 is TGTGCCAGCAGCCATCCGGGAACAGATACGCAGTATTTT. Protein: CASSHPGTDTQYF. This chain connects TRBV4-2 to TRBJ2-3; possible D gene TRBD2, 5 bases. Germline values: CDR1 LGHNA, CDR2 YNFKEQ. V was pared by 3 bases and J by 3 bases, with 7 bases between. CDR3 length: 13 amino acids.

This clonotype was found a few times. The chain has TRBV2 and TRBJ2-2; D call uncertain. CDR1 and CDR2 (germline): SNHLY, FYNNEI. V gave up 6 bases and J gave up 6 bases, with 8 bases separating them. This CDR3 spans 12 amino acids. For the CDR3, the DNA is TGTGCCAGCAGAGACGTTGCCGGGGAGCTGTTTTTT. As protein: CASRDVAGELFF.

The rearrangement links TRBV20-1 to TRBJ2-3, with a possible D match to TRBD2 (5 bases). Germline-derived CDR1 and CDR2 are DFQATT and SNEGSKA (reference sequence). Trimming left V 3 bases short and J 4 bases short, with 11 bases between. This CDR3 spans 13 amino acids. CDR3: CSASYLAADTQYF. Written as DNA, the CDR3 is TGCAGTGCTAGCTACCTAGCCGCAGATACGCAGTATTTT.

V is TRBV20-1 and J is TRBJ1-2; no clear D. Germline V gene data show CDR1 as DFQATT and CDR2 as SNEGSKA (reference sequence). V was trimmed by 1 base and J by 5 bases, leaving 14 bases between them. The CDR3 runs 14 residues. The CDR3 is CSARGGRLYYGYTF. The DNA of the CDR3 is TGCAGTGCTAGAGGGGGAAGATTATATTATGGCTACACCTTC.

This rearrangement joins TRBV7-2 to TRBJ2-5, with a tentative D call TRBD1 (6 bases). Germline loops: CDR1 SGHTA, CDR2 FQGNSA. CDR3 length: 14 amino acids. Trimming removed 5 bases at V and 2 bases at J, with 12 bases between. In DNA form, the CDR3 reads TGTGCCAGCAGCCAGGACAGATATCAAGAGACCCAGTACTTC. It is translated as CASSQDRYQETQYF.

The rearrangement joins TRBV20-1 to TRBJ2-3; 10 bases align to TRBD1. Unmatched junction bases numbered 15, after V lost 1 base and J lost 5 bases. Germline V gene lookup returns CDR1 DFQATT and CDR2 SNEGSKA (reference sequence). This CDR3 has 18 residues. The CDR3 loop reads CSARAPPGQGTPEDTQYF. For the CDR3, the DNA is TGCAGTGCTAGAGCCCCACCGGGACAGGGGACCCCCGAAGATACGCAGTATTTT.